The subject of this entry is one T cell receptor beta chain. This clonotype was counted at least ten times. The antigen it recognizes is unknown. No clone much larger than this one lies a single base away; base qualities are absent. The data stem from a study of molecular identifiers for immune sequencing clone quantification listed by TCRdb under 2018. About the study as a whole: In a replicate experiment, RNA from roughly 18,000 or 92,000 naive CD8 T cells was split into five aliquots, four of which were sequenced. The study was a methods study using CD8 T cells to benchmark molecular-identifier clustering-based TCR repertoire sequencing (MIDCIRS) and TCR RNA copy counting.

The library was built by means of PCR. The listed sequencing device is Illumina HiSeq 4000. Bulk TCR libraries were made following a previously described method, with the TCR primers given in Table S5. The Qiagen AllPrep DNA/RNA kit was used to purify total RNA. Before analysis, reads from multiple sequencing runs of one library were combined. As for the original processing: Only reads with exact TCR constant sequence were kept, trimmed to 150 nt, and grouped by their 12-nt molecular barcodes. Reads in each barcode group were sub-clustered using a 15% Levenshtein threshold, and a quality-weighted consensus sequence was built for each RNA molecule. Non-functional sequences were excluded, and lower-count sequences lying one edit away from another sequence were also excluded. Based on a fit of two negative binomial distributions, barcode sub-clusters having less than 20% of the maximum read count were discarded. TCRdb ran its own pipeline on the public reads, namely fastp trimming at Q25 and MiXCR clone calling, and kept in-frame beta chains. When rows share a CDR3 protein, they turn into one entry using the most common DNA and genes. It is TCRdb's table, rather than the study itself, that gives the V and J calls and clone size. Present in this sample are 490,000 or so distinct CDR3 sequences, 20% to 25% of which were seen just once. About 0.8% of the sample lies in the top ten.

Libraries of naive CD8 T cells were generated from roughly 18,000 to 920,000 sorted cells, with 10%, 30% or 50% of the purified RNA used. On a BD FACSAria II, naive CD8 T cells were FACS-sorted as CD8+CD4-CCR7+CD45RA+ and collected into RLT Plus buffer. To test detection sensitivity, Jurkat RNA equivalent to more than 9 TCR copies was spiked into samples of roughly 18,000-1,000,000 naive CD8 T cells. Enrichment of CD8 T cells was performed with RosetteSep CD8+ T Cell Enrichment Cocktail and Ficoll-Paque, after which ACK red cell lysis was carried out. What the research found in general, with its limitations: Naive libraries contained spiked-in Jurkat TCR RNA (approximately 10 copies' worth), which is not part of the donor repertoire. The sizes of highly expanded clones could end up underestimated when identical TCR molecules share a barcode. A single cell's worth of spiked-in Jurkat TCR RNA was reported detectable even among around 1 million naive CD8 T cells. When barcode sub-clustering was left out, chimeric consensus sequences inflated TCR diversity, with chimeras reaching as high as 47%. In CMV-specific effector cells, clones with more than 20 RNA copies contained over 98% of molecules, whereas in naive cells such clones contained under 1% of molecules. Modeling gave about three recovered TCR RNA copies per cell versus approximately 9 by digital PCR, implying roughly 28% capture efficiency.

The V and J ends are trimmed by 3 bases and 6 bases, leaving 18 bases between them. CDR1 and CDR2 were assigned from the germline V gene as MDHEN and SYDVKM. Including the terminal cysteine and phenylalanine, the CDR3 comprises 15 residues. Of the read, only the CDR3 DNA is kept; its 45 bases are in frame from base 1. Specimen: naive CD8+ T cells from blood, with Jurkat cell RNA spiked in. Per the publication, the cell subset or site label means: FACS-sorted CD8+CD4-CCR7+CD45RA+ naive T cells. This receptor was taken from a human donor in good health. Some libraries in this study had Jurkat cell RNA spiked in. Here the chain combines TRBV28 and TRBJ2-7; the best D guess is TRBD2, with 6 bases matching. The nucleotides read TGTGCCAGCAGTTTCCTTGCGATAGCGGCGCCCGAGCAGTACTTC. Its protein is CASSFLAIAAPEQYF.